One T cell receptor (beta chain) is described in this entry. This sample is drawn from a study of blood T cell repertoires in COVID-19. The CDR3 loop spans 15 amino acids. Germline lookup yields CDR1 SGHRS and CDR2 YFSETQ. Trimming at V came to 0 bases and at J to 5 bases, leaving 7 bases not matched to a gene. Only in-frame clones appear in the TCRdb table, and some are missing; sequencing was by immunoSEQ multiplex PCR. Here the sample spans hundreds of thousands of clones, approximately 80% being singletons. Sequenced sample: peripheral blood. The chain has TRBV5-1 and TRBJ2-7; the match to TRBD1 covers 8 bases. The TCR sequence derives from an elderly man with acute or convalescent COVID-19. This chain's CDR3 is CASSLAGGQGDEQYF. The CDR3 coding sequence is TGCGCCAGCAGCTTGGCCGGAGGACAGGGCGACGAGCAGTACTTC. The whole variable domain, filled in from reference TRBV5-1 and TRBJ2-7, reads KAGVTQTPRYLIKTRGQQVTLSCSPISGHRSVSWYQQTPGQGLQFLFEYFSETQRNKGNFPGRFSGRQFSNSRSEMNVSTLELGDSALYLCASSLAGGQGDEQYFGPGTRLTVT.